This TCR beta chain is from a study of response to subunit inactivated influenza vaccine (dated 2018 in TCRdb). For context, the study as a whole: Deep quantitative T cell receptor repertoire profiling was used in the study to track responses to a trivalent subunit inactivated influenza vaccine.

Concerning this clonotype itself: The clone's antigen remains unknown. No qualities accompany the bases; no much larger clone lies one base away.

CDR1 and CDR2 were assigned from the germline V gene as SGHVS and FQNEAQ. For this chain, trimming is 5 bases at the V end and 5 bases at the J end, and the number of junction bases without a gene match is 5. There are 14 amino acids in the CDR3, from cysteine to phenylalanine inclusive. Only CDR3 DNA remains: 42 bases, in frame from the first base. On the study overall, not on this receptor specifically: The authors suggested that each seasonal influenza vaccination may recruit only a limited number of new T cells.

The method was RT-PCR. Data came from an Illumina HiSeq 2500. TCRdb's own reprocessing of the public reads used fastp at Q25 and MiXCR and kept productive beta chains. Records with the same CDR3 protein are collapsed into one entry carrying the most frequent genes and DNA. A total of about 800,000 distinct CDR3 sequences appear in this sample, approximately 21% of them only once. 9.5% to 13% of the sample is in the top ten clones. The starting material was PBMCs from blood, obtained roughly 5 days after vaccination. The receptor was derived from a man aged 50 to 59 who received an inactivated influenza vaccine. Donor details come from another sample of the same person, matched by shared clones. The chain links TRBV7-8 with TRBJ2-1; 8 bases in the junction line up with TRBD1. At the DNA level, the sequence is TGTGCCAGCAGCACGGACAGGGTTAACAATGAGCAGTTCTTC. This gives the protein CASSTDRVNNEQFF. When the CDR3 is completed using the reference TRBV7-8 and TRBJ2-1 genes on either side, the full variable domain is GAGVSQSPRYKVAKRGQDVALRCDPISGHVSLFWYQQALGQGPEFLTYFQNEAQLDKSGLPSDRFFAERPEGSVSTLKIQRTQQEDSAVYLCASSTDRVNNEQFFGPGTRLTVL.